This T cell receptor beta chain was recovered during a study of blood T cells in healthy people across ages. Using a J-beta primer mix together with a sample-barcoded 5' primer, a second PCR was run for about 7 to 12 cycles. TCRdb analysed the 5' RACE reads with MiXCR anew, one entry per CDR3 protein. The profile shows approximately 350,000 distinct CDR3 sequences, over 45% of them singletons. General study findings and limits: Long-lived and aged donors differed, with more naive CD4+ cells and higher diversity in the long-lived.

Germline V gene lookup returns CDR1 MDHEN and CDR2 SYDVKM. After removal of 5 bases from V and 7 bases from J, the junction contained 7 bases not matched to a gene. The CDR3 covers 14 residues. As to this clonotype: Its antigen is not identified.

This TCR was sampled from a man aged 55-75 years in good health. The rearrangement uses TRBV28 and TRBJ2-7, with 11 bases fitting TRBD2. The material sequenced was blood. CDR3 sequence reads: CASSVPTSGREQYF. The CDR3 bases are TGTGCCAGCAGTGTTCCCACTAGCGGGAGAGAGCAGTACTTC.